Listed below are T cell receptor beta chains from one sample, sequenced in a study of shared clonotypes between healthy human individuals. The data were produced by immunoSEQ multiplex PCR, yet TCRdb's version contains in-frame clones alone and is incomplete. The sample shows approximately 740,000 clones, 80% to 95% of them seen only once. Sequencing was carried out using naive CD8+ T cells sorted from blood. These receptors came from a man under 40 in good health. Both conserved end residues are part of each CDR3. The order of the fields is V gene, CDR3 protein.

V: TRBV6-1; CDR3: CATKLAGNTGELFF
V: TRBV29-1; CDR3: CSVGLRLQVSYEQYF
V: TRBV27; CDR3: CASSLLRQGATDTQYF
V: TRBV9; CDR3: CASSVLQGPPDTQYF
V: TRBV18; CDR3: CASSPGDNYGYTF
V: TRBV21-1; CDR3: CASSRSQGRRETQYF
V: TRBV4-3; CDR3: CASSQDPVGIEAFF
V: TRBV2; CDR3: CASRLAGITGELFF
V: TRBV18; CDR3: CASSRAGHGEYNEQFF
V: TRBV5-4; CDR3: CASSGTGGVSGANVLTF
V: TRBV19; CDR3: CASKEGVVYNEQFF
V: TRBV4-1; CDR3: CASSQSSGSYNEQFF
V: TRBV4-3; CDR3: CASSQVRGLYEQYF
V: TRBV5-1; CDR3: CASSAIQGMGTEAFF
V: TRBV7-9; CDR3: CASSPPHPTGAGELFF
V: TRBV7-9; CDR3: CASSSSIRDQRDTQYF
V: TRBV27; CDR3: CASSFNRGNEQYF
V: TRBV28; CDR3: CASSFTRTGAADTQYF
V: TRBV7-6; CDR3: CASSLGRDGSYEQYF
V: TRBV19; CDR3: CASSIGGLSSYEQYF
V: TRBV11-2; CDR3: CASSLGVGQNGEKLFF
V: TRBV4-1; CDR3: CASRVADRLNEKLFF
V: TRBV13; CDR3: CASLLAGGRNEQFF
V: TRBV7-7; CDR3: CASSLALASGYNEQFF
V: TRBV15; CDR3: CATSRKDRGLYNEQFF
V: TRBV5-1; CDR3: CASSSSGSGGEQYF
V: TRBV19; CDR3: CASSSGTGIFEQYF
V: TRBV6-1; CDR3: CASSELGRGRGEAFF
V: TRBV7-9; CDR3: CASSSDRMSNQPQHF
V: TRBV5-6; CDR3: CASSLQGEEQYF
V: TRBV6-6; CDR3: CASSYFEENQPQHF